The T cell receptor beta chain under discussion was sequenced for a study of response to subunit inactivated influenza vaccine. This clonotype was detected only a few times. Each CDR3 protein gets one entry after TCRdb re-called the RT-PCR reads with MiXCR. The top ten hold 29% of the sample, which has 150,000 to 200,000 distinct CDR3 sequences, 9.5% to 15% seen once. V lost 6 bases, J lost 11 bases, and 13 bases lay in between. This CDR3 is 11 amino acids long. Germline CDR1 is MNHEY and CDR2 is SVGAGI. The sample was also reused in another study, on T cells expressing NK-cell markers. That report notes: Production of TCR beta cDNA relied on 5'RACE template switching with UMIs. HCMV specificity of the expanded NKG2C+ T cell clones was not established.

The specimen was CD8+ T cells sorted from PBMCs, collected less than 13 days after vaccination. The source of this sequence is a man aged 50-60 years who received an inactivated influenza vaccine. This chain links TRBV6-5 with TRBJ1-1; D is unclear. DNA of the CDR3: TGTGCCAGCAGCGAGGGCCTAATGGCTTTCTTT. This encodes CASSEGLMAFF.